This T cell receptor (beta chain) was recorded in a study of Ad26.COV2.S vaccination and SARS-CoV-2 variants. TCRdb's copy holds only in-frame clones and misses some; the assay was immunoSEQ multiplex PCR. The sample has about 180,000 clones; around 88% are singletons. V was clipped by 4 bases and J by 4 bases, with 23 bases between them. The CDR3 has 19 residues. Germline assignment: CDR1 MDHEN and CDR2 SYDVKM. The material was peripheral blood, obtained after recovery from COVID-19. This chain uses TRBV28 with TRBJ1-6; D call uncertain. This receptor was identified in a human donor who had recovered from COVID-19. CDR3 in DNA: TGTGCCAGCAGTTGTTTTGTGGATCTAAGGTCTGTTTATAATTCACCCCTCCACTTT. The encoded protein is CASSCFVDLRSVYNSPLHF.